Described below is a single TCR beta chain sequence and its context. Its matching antigen is unknown. Germline CDR1 reads WSHSY; CDR2 reads SAAADI. After removal of 6 bases from V and 4 bases from J, the junction contained 4 bases not matched to a gene. CDR3 length: 14 residues. PCR employed 60 Vbeta and 13 Jbeta primers. Sequenced by immunoSEQ multiplex PCR; TCRdb stores in-frame clones only, minus some. The table records roughly 110,000 clones, roughly four fifths of them present only once. This sample stems from a study of cytomegalovirus exposure and HLA in healthy donors. Overall study findings and caveats: Associated with HLA alleles at 0.05 false discovery rate in a later analysis were 16,951 TCR beta sequences.

V gene TRBV10-2 combines with J gene TRBJ1-3, with TRBD1 matching over 9 bases. This sequence was found in a middle-aged man in good health and CMV-seronegative. Sequenced input: PBMCs. The CDR3 DNA reads as TGCGCCAGCAGGGGGACAGGGCCCGGAAACACCATATATTTT. Translation gives CASRGTGPGNTIYF.